The TCR beta chain described here comes from a study of blood T cell repertoires in COVID-19 (dated by TCRdb to 2020 to 2021). For context, the study as a whole: Samples covering the acute and convalescent phases of COVID-19 were provided by collaborators in the United States, Italy and Spain. Samples were obtained from the ongoing ImmuneRACE study (first 160 participants) and from 1,254 subjects provided by 6 global collaborators. Where available, HLA class I and class II types were taken from metadata supplied by the sample provider and were not determined by assay-based typing. A de-identified subject ID, COVID-19 status, age in years and sex were almost always included in the sample metadata. The repertoires were released in a freely available public database meant as a resource for research on the immune response to SARS-CoV-2. Deeply sampled blood TCRbeta repertoires from subjects exposed to, actively infected with, or recovered from COVID-19 were included in the dataset. The material from the prospective study consisted of cDNA or gDNA derived from T cells, B-cell-depleted T cells, or PBMCs. Study-level results and caveats: How much clinical and demographic metadata was included differed by source and by participant, and the metadata was provided uncurated.

TCRbeta CDR3 regions were amplified from genomic DNA using the immunoSEQ Assay, a bias-controlled multiplex PCR. In the source study's methods: Within the assay, amplification of reference gene primers was used to estimate how many nucleated cells each sample contained. To quantify the absolute abundance of each unique TCRbeta CDR3 rearrangement, sequence reads were collapsed and filtered. For each sample, productive Simpson clonality was calculated by taking the square root of Simpson's diversity index across productive rearrangements. TCRdb took this table from immuneACCESS and kept in-frame rearrangements with V and J called. Such tables lack part of the clones; where checked against another copy, unresolved V genes explain under half of the gap, and the rest is unexplained. That table is the source of V, J and clone size, and D and trimming were worked out from the DNA. Here the sample has approximately 210,000 clones; around 84% occur a single time. 4.3% of the sample goes to the ten largest clones.

Participants in the prospective study were aged about 18 to 90 years, lived in approximately 26 United States geographic areas, and enrolled through a virtual design. To assign participants to cohorts, the prospective study relied on clinical history that participants themselves reported in a screening survey and a study questionnaire. Each participant in the prospective study had whole blood, serum and a nasopharyngeal or oropharyngeal swab collected by mobile phlebotomists. Participants in the prospective study had the option to provide additional blood draws and questionnaires over a roughly two-month period. Before DNA extraction, prospective study blood samples were shipped either frozen or at room temperature. As concerns this clone: Its antigen is not yet known. It has no much larger one-base neighbor in the sample; base qualities were not kept.

The germline V gene sets CDR1 to SNHLY and CDR2 to FYNNEI. V is cut back by 5 bases and J by 3 bases, with 2 bases in the junction unmatched. Counted from cysteine to phenylalanine, this CDR3 has 13 amino acids. Only the CDR3 DNA is retained, 39 bases long and in frame from the first base. The chain is assembled from TRBV2 and TRBJ1-1, and 8 bases in between align with TRBD1. Sequenced sample: PBMCs or T cells enriched from blood (not recorded which). The sequence was obtained from a man under 40 with acute COVID-19. The bases are TGTGCCAGCAGTCAGGACAGGGACACTGAAGCTTTCTTT. Its product reads: CASSQDRDTEAFF.